The 30 T cell receptor beta chains below come from one sample, sequenced in a study of cytomegalovirus exposure and HLA in healthy donors. PCR amplification relied on 60 Vbeta primers (plus 13 Jbeta primers). Assay: immunoSEQ multiplex PCR; the TCRdb copy retains only in-frame clones and omits some. Of 100,000 to 120,000 clones listed, under 85% are singletons. The sequenced sample consisted of PBMCs. The receptors were sampled from a woman between 40 and 55 years old in good health and CMV-seropositive.

The J gene is TRBJ2-5, the V gene TRBV28, with D tentatively TRBD1 (5 bases). Germline V gene lookup returns CDR1 MDHEN and CDR2 SYDVKM. Trimming removed 6 bases from V and 2 bases from J, with 16 bases in between. The CDR3 loop spans 15 amino acids. The CDR3: CASRIRAGFQETQYF. The CDR3 DNA reads as TGTGCCAGCAGGATAAGAGCAGGGTTTCAAGAGACCCAGTACTTC.

In its sample, this clone was seen once. The V call is TRBV18, the J call TRBJ1-5, with D perhaps TRBD1 (5 bases). This CDR3 comprises 14 residues. Germline assignment: CDR1 KGHSH and CDR2 LQKENI. Trimming took 3 bases from V and 3 from J, leaving 9 bases between them. CDR3 region: CASSPQGSNQPQHF. The CDR3 nucleotides are TGTGCCAGCTCACCTCAGGGCTCCAATCAGCCCCAGCATTTT.

In regard to this clone: An end of the junction does not agree with germline; a read error may underlie this. The chain uses TRBV6-5 and TRBJ2-3, with 11 bases matching TRBD2. CDR3 length equals 14 residues. Germline CDR1 MNHEY, CDR2 SVGAGI. CDR3: CASSALAGGSAGFF. The CDR3 DNA reads TGTGCCAGCAGTGCGTTAGCGGGAGGGTCGGCGGGTTTTTTT.

This clone showed up just once. CDR3 DNA: TGCAGCGTTGAAGACGCAGGCTGGGACAGGGAATCCGAGACCCAGTACTTC. This translates into CSVEDAGWDRESETQYF. The gene calls are TRBV29-1 and TRBJ2-5; 9 bases match TRBD1. J was trimmed by 5 bases and V by 0 bases; bases with no gene match: 13. The CDR3 length is 17 residues. Germline loops: CDR1 SQVTM, CDR2 ANQGSEA.

J is TRBJ2-2 and V is TRBV5-1, with 10 nucleotides matching TRBD2. The V gene end was trimmed by 1 base and the J gene end by 6 bases; junction bases not matched to a gene: 27. This CDR3 contains 23 residues. Per the germline V gene, CDR1 is SGHRS and CDR2 is YFSETQ. The CDR3 reads CASSLSKRGGLRSSGFVPGELFF. In DNA, the CDR3 is TGCGCCAGCAGCTTGTCTAAGCGGGGGGGCCTACGATCATCAGGCTTCGTACCCGGGGAGCTGTTTTTT.

The V and J genes are TRBV28 and TRBJ1-2; D not resolved. Trimming removed 6 bases at V and 4 bases at J, with 9 bases between. From germline, CDR1 is MDHEN and CDR2 SYDVKM. CDR3 length: 12 amino acids. CDR3 sequence reads: CASRSGLYGYTF. DNA for the CDR3: TGTGCCAGCAGAAGTGGACTCTATGGCTACACCTTC.

This chain links TRBV5-6 with TRBJ1-5; no clear D. The V and J ends lost 0 bases and 11 bases respectively, with 9 bases between them. Germline assignment: CDR1 SGHDT and CDR2 YYEEEE. CDR3 length: 12 amino acids. CDR3 amino acids: CASSLEAGAQHF. In DNA form, the CDR3 reads TGTGCCAGCAGCTTGGAGGCGGGTGCCCAGCATTTT.

This sequence joins TRBV7-9 and TRBJ2-5; the match to TRBD2 covers 12 bases. With V trimmed by 5 bases and J by 4 bases, 2 bases remained unmatched. The CDR3 length is 14 residues. From germline, CDR1 is SEHNR and CDR2 FQNEAQ (reference sequence). CDR3 loop: CASSRGLAGETQYF. CDR3 nucleotides: TGTGCCAGCAGCCGGGGACTAGCGGGAGAGACCCAGTACTTC.

This sequence joins TRBV5-8 and TRBJ2-3, with 8 bases that match TRBD1. The V gene end was trimmed by 0 bases and the J gene end by 2 bases; junction bases not matched to a gene: 11. Germline V gives CDR1 SGHTS, CDR2 YDEGEE. This CDR3 has 18 residues. The DNA of the CDR3 is TGTGCCAGCAGCTTGGGGGATCCTTTCCAGGGGGCCACAGATACGCAGTATTTT. Translation gives CASSLGDPFQGATDTQYF.

The chain carries TRBV2 and TRBJ2-7; TRBD1 matches 7 bases. Germline CDR1 and CDR2: SNHLY and FYNNEI. With V trimmed by 10 bases and J by 0 bases, 12 bases remained unmatched. The CDR3 has 15 amino acids. The CDR3: CATKQGSFSSYEQYF. The CDR3 coding sequence is TGTGCCACCAAACAGGGGTCTTTCAGCTCCTACGAGCAGTACTTC.

The table lists this clone with a few counts. The chain combines TRBV27 with TRBJ2-7, with D possibly TRBD2 on 6 matching bases. This CDR3 region has 13 residues. V lost 6 bases and J 2 bases, leaving 11 bases between the germline ends. Germline CDR1 is MNHEY and CDR2 is SMNVEV (reference sequence). The CDR3 DNA sequence: TGTGCCAGCAGGGACGGGGGAACCTACGAGCAGTACTTC. It is translated as CASRDGGTYEQYF.

Notes on this clone: Within the sample, other DNA sequences also encode this same CDR3. The J gene is TRBJ1-1, the V gene TRBV19; D perhaps matches TRBD1 (5 bases). The germline V gene encodes CDR1 LNHDA and CDR2 SQIVND (reference sequence). V lost 5 bases to trimming and J lost 11 bases, with 18 bases between them. CDR3 size: 13 residues. CDR3 region: CASSPLPGRTAFF. In DNA, the CDR3 is TGTGCCAGTAGTCCCTTACCAGGGAGGACGGCTTTCTTT.

The CDR3, as DNA: TGTGCCAGCAGCGTAGGAAGGGGCCCGTATGGCTACACCTTC. Amino acid sequence: CASSVGRGPYGYTF. The chain has TRBV9 and TRBJ1-2; tentatively, D is TRBD1 (5 bases). V gave up 0 bases and J gave up 5 bases, with 11 bases separating them. Germline V gene sequence: CDR1 SGDLS, CDR2 YYNGEE. The CDR3 totals 14 residues.

The CDR3 region is CASDSRTSSVDTQYF. For the CDR3, the DNA is TGTGCTAGTGATTCTCGGACTAGCTCTGTAGATACGCAGTATTTT. The chain employs TRBV12-5 and TRBJ2-3, with 8 nucleotides matching TRBD2. The CDR3 covers 15 residues. Germline CDR1 LGHNT, CDR2 FRNRAP. V trimming: 7 bases; J trimming: 5 bases; junction bases outside the gene matches: 11.

This clone was detected only once. The sample carries other DNA sequences with the same CDR3. This chain joins TRBV27 and TRBJ1-2; 8 bases are a match to TRBD1. CDR3 length: 16 residues. CDR1 is MNHEY, CDR2 SMNVEV, per germline (reference sequence). Unmatched junction bases numbered 13, after V lost 6 bases and J lost 4 bases. CDR3 region: CASSRYDRGSIYGYTF. The CDR3 nucleotides read TGTGCCAGCAGCCGTTACGACAGGGGTTCTATCTATGGCTACACCTTC.

The rearrangement links TRBV5-1 to TRBJ2-7, with TRBD2 identical over 8 bases. The CDR3 has 14 residues. With 6 bases clipped from V and 0 bases from J, the junction kept 5 bases outside the gene matches. Germline V lookup: CDR1 SGHRS, CDR2 YFSETQ. CDR3 residues: CASTVGTSSYEQYF. CDR3 bases: TGCGCCAGCACAGTAGGGACTAGCTCCTACGAGCAGTACTTC. The full variable domain, completed using reference TRBV5-1 and TRBJ2-7, is KAGVTQTPRYLIKTRGQQVTLSCSPISGHRSVSWYQQTPGQGLQFLFEYFSETQRNKGNFPGRFSGRQFSNSRSEMNVSTLELGDSALYLCASTVGTSSYEQYFGPGTRLTVT.

The chain uses TRBV4-2 and TRBJ2-7; D unresolved. CDR1 LGHNA and CDR2 YNFKEQ come from the germline V gene. The CDR3 extends over 12 amino acids. Trimming removed 0 bases at V and 7 bases at J, with 7 bases between. CDR3 nucleotides: TGTGCCAGCAGCCAAGATTCCATTGAGCAGTACTTC. Its protein product is CASSQDSIEQYF.

The V call is TRBV28, the J call TRBJ1-2; perhaps TRBD1 as D (5 bases). The CDR3 has 14 amino acids. Germline CDR1 MDHEN, CDR2 SYDVKM. The ends were cut back, 1 base at V and 4 bases at J, with 10 bases in the middle. CDR3 DNA sequence: TGTGCCAGCAGTTTATTTGGGGCCCTCTATGGCTACACCTTC. This gives the protein CASSLFGALYGYTF.

This clone was seen only a few times. The genes are TRBV18 and TRBJ1-3; 8 positions agree with TRBD1. This CDR3 comprises 16 residues. The germline V gene encodes CDR1 KGHSH and CDR2 LQKENI. Germline trimming cut 0 bases from V and 4 bases from J; bases unmatched to any gene: 5. DNA for the CDR3: TGTGCCAGCTCACCACCGGACAGGGACGGAGGAAACACCATATATTTT. Translated, it gives CASSPPDRDGGNTIYF.

V and J are TRBV5-5 and TRBJ2-3; D may be TRBD1 (6 bases). Germline loops: CDR1 SGHKS, CDR2 YYEKEE (reference sequence). The germline V and J ends were trimmed by 3 bases and 5 bases, with 19 bases remaining between them. There are 16 residues in the CDR3. CDR3 sequence: CASSSGADFVGDTQYF. The CDR3 DNA reads as TGTGCCAGCAGCTCAGGGGCGGATTTTGTGGGAGATACGCAGTATTTT.

The chain is built from TRBV7-8 and TRBJ2-7; tentative D call: TRBD1 (6 bases). The CDR3 loop spans 13 amino acids. V dropped 5 bases and J dropped 1 base, with 9 bases sitting between them. Germline CDR1 SGHVS, CDR2 FQNEAQ. The CDR3 nucleotides read TGTGCCAGCAGCACCGACAGGTCCTACGAGCAGTACTTC. Translation gives CASSTDRSYEQYF.

This clone has more than one count but fewer than ten. The chain is built from TRBV7-2 and TRBJ1-1; no firm D call. Trimming removed 6 bases from V and 0 bases from J, with 8 bases in between. Germline V CDR1 and CDR2: SGHTA, FQGNSA. This CDR3 spans 13 amino acids. In DNA form, the CDR3 reads TGTGCCAGCAGGTACACTATGAACACTGAAGCTTTCTTT. Translated, it gives CASRYTMNTEAFF.

V usage is TRBV6-6 and J usage is TRBJ1-1; no reliable D call. The CDR3 spans 13 residues. Trimming took off 2 bases at V and 1 base at J, with 5 bases between the two ends. Germline V lookup: CDR1 MNHNY, CDR2 SVGAGI (reference sequence). The CDR3 sequence is CASSYGPNTEAFF. The CDR3 coding sequence is TGTGCCAGCAGTTACGGGCCGAACACTGAAGCTTTCTTT.

The V gene is TRBV29-1, the J gene TRBJ2-3, with D perhaps matching TRBD2 (6 bases). The CDR3 covers 16 residues. Germline V lookup: CDR1 SQVTM, CDR2 ANQGSEA. Trimming removed 1 base at V and 0 bases at J, with 14 bases between. The chain's CDR3 is CSVEGGEVSSTDTQYF. The CDR3 bases are TGCAGCGTTGAAGGGGGGGAGGTATCGAGCACAGATACGCAGTATTTT.

The chain joins TRBV12-5 to TRBJ1-2; no clear D gene. The V end lost 7 bases, the J end lost 0 bases, and 9 bases lay between the germline ends. The CDR3 sequence is 13 residues long. CDR1 and CDR2 (germline): LGHNT, FRNRAP. The CDR3 sequence: CASALGANYGYTF. DNA of the CDR3: TGTGCTAGTGCGCTTGGAGCTAACTATGGCTACACCTTC.

The V gene is TRBV15, the J gene TRBJ1-6, with D possibly TRBD1 on 6 matching bases. There are 19 residues in the CDR3. V shed 1 base and J shed 0 bases, with 16 bases lying between them. The germline V gene has CDR1 LNHNV and CDR2 YYDKDF (reference sequence). In nucleotides, the CDR3 is TGTGCCACCAGCAGAGCCGAGGGGGGGTTGAGCTCCTATAATTCACCCCTCCACTTT. It codes for CATSRAEGGLSSYNSPLHF.

The chain recombines TRBV5-1 with TRBJ2-1, with 13 bases that match TRBD2. J was trimmed by 12 bases and V by 5 bases; bases with no gene match: 11. The CDR3 has 15 residues. Germline values: CDR1 SGHRS, CDR2 YFSETQ. The CDR3 here is CASSLTSGRLVGQFF. The DNA for the CDR3 is TGCGCCAGCAGTTTGACTAGCGGGAGGCTCGTAGGGCAGTTCTTC.

V and J are TRBV7-9 and TRBJ2-7; a weak D match, TRBD2 (6 bases). Germline CDR1 is SEHNR and CDR2 is FQNEAQ (reference sequence). The CDR3 spans 15 residues. Trimming took off 4 bases at V and 3 bases at J, with 16 bases between the two ends. CDR3 in DNA: TGTGCCAGCAGCTATTTACGGGTCGGGGGCTACGAGCAGTACTTC. This translates into CASSYLRVGGYEQYF.

This clone has a handful of counts. CDR3 in DNA: TGTGCCAGCAGCTTAGGCCGCGGGATGAACACCGGGGAGCTGTTTTTT. It specifies CASSLGRGMNTGELFF. The chain links TRBV7-8 to TRBJ2-2, with D possibly being TRBD2 (6 bases). The CDR3 sequence is 16 residues long. V was shortened by 1 base and J by 1 base, with 10 bases between the two germline ends. The germline CDR1 and CDR2 sequences are SGHVS and FQNEAQ.

The V call is TRBV28, the J call TRBJ2-7; D may be TRBD1 (6 bases). The CDR3 contains 16 residues. Looked up from germline, CDR1 is MDHEN and CDR2 is SYDVKM. The germline V and J ends were trimmed by 4 bases and 2 bases, with 18 bases remaining between them. The CDR3 sequence: CASSSMGASGAYEQYF. DNA for the CDR3: TGTGCCAGCAGTTCCATGGGGGCCAGTGGGGCCTACGAGCAGTACTTC. The variable domain in full, completed from reference TRBV28 and TRBJ2-7, reads DVKVTQSSRYLVKRTGEKVFLECVQDMDHENMFWYRQDPGLGLRLIYFSYDVKMKEKGDIPEGYSVSREKKERFSLILESASTNQTSMYLCASSSMGASGAYEQYFGPGTRLTVT.